The 18 T cell receptor beta chains in this list originate from one sample, sequenced in a study of blood T cell repertoires in COVID-19. Only in-frame clones appear in the TCRdb table, and some are missing; sequencing was by immunoSEQ multiplex PCR. Here the sample spans 190,000 or so clones, around 89% being singletons. The sequenced material came from peripheral blood. The receptors originated from a man in his fifties with acute or convalescent COVID-19.

The chain uses TRBV5-1 and TRBJ2-3; 9 bases agree with TRBD2. Unmatched junction bases numbered 5, after V lost 0 bases and J lost 6 bases. CDR1 and CDR2 from the germline V gene are SGHRS and YFSETQ. The CDR3 is 15 amino acids. The CDR3 is CASSLGLAGRDTQYF. The CDR3 DNA follows: TGCGCCAGCAGCTTGGGGCTAGCGGGACGGGATACGCAGTATTTT.

The CDR3, as DNA: TGTGCCAGCAGCGTAGCCACTAGCCAAGAGACCCAGTACTTC. This encodes CASSVATSQETQYF. The V call is TRBV9, the J call TRBJ2-5; possible D gene TRBD2, 5 bases. The CDR3 is 14 residues long. With 0 bases removed from V and 1 base from J, the gap between germline ends came to 7 bases. The germline V gene has CDR1 SGDLS and CDR2 YYNGEE.

V gene TRBV5-1 combines with J gene TRBJ1-4, with D maybe TRBD1 (5 bases). Between the trimmed V and J ends, which lost 0 bases and 8 bases, there was a span of 11 bases. The CDR3 has 14 amino acids. CDR1 and CDR2 from the germline V gene are SGHRS and YFSETQ. The CDR3 nucleotides are TGCGCCAGCAGCTTGGACAGGCTAGAAGAAAAACTGTTTTTT. It yields the protein CASSLDRLEEKLFF.

The CDR3, as DNA: TGTGCCAGCAGCTGGTACAGGGAGTCTTTCTTT. Its protein product is CASSWYRESFF. The chain couples TRBV11-2 to TRBJ1-1; D possibly corresponds to TRBD1 (6 bases). The germline V and J ends were trimmed by 4 bases and 12 bases, with 12 bases remaining between them. From germline, CDR1 is SGHAT and CDR2 FQNNGV. This CDR3 has 11 amino acids.

This chain links TRBV7-9 with TRBJ1-2, with D perhaps TRBD1 (5 bases). Germline assignment: CDR1 SEHNR and CDR2 FQNEAQ (reference sequence). CDR3 length: 12 residues. V lost 4 bases and J 8 bases, leaving 11 bases between the germline ends. The CDR3, as DNA: TGTGCCAGCAGCTGGGGGGACGCCGGCTACACCTTC. This sequence encodes CASSWGDAGYTF.

V and J are TRBV5-1 and TRBJ2-7; 12 nucleotides line up with TRBD2. Trimming at V came to 7 bases and at J to 5 bases, leaving 4 bases not matched to a gene. The germline CDR1 and CDR2 sequences are SGHRS and YFSETQ. The CDR3 covers 13 residues. This CDR3 reads CASRTSGNHEQYF. The CDR3 DNA sequence: TGCGCCAGCCGGACTAGCGGGAACCACGAGCAGTACTTC.

The chain combines TRBV19 with TRBJ2-5; 8 bases fit TRBD1. The CDR3 extends over 14 amino acids. CDR1 and CDR2 (germline): LNHDA, SQIVND (reference sequence). The V gene end was trimmed by 7 bases and the J gene end by 5 bases; junction bases not matched to a gene: 9. CDR3: CASTATGAVETQYF. The CDR3 DNA sequence: TGTGCCAGTACCGCGACAGGGGCGGTGGAGACCCAGTACTTC. The full variable domain, completed using reference TRBV19 and TRBJ2-5, is DGGITQSPKYLFRKEGQNVTLSCEQNLNHDAMYWYRQDPGQGLRLIYYSQIVNDFQKGDIAEGYSVSREKKESFPLTVTSAQKNPTAFYLCASTATGAVETQYFGPGTRLLVL.

The CDR3 DNA is TGTGCCAGCAGCCTCTATAGCGGGAGTGGCACAGATACGCAGTATTTT. Its translation: CASSLYSGSGTDTQYF. V is TRBV7-2 and J is TRBJ2-3, with 9 positions matching TRBD2. The V segment lost 5 bases and the J segment 1 base; nucleotides outside the gene matches: 7. The CDR3 totals 16 residues. CDR1 is SGHTA and CDR2 is FQGNSA in the germline V gene.

The rearrangement uses TRBV11-2 and TRBJ1-6; 12 nucleotides match TRBD1. V was pared by 4 bases and J by 10 bases, with 2 bases of the junction left unmatched. This CDR3 has 14 amino acids. The germline gives CDR1 SGHAT, CDR2 FQNNGV. CDR3 in amino acids: CASSWDRGRSPLHF. The DNA of the CDR3 is TGTGCCAGCAGCTGGGACAGGGGGCGATCACCCCTCCACTTT. Full variable domain (missing parts from reference TRBV11-2 and TRBJ1-6): EAGVAQSPRYKIIEKRQSVAFWCNPISGHATLYWYQQILGQGPKLLIQFQNNGVVDDSQLPKDRFSAERLKGVDSTLKIQPAKLEDSAVYLCASSWDRGRSPLHFGNGTRLTVT.

The rearrangement links TRBV7-9 to TRBJ2-3, with D possibly TRBD2 on 6 matching bases. Trimming pared 1 base from V and 5 bases from J, leaving 16 bases between. This CDR3 is 16 amino acids long. Germline loops: CDR1 SEHNR, CDR2 FQNEAQ (reference sequence). In DNA form, the CDR3 reads TGTGCCAGCAGCTTAGAATCCGGGAAGGAGGGAGATACGCAGTATTTT. It specifies CASSLESGKEGDTQYF.

The V and J genes are TRBV28 and TRBJ1-1; 10 positions agree with TRBD1. The trim removed 4 bases at V and 4 bases at J, leaving 6 bases unmatched. Per germline, CDR1 MDHEN and CDR2 SYDVKM. This CDR3 region has 15 residues. For the CDR3, the DNA is TGTGCCAGCAGTTATACGACAGGGGGCCCCACTGAAGCTTTCTTT. Translating gives CASSYTTGGPTEAFF.

The chain joins TRBV6-5 to TRBJ2-3, with 9 bases lining up with TRBD2. Germline lookup yields CDR1 MNHEY and CDR2 SVGAGI. The trim removed 6 bases at V and 5 bases at J, leaving 9 bases unmatched. The CDR3 contains 15 residues. CDR3 residues: CASRVSGSGGDTQYF. For the CDR3, the DNA is TGTGCCAGCAGAGTTAGCGGGAGCGGGGGAGATACGCAGTATTTT.

The chain combines TRBV18 with TRBJ1-1, with TRBD1 matching 7 bases. J lost 5 bases, V lost 5 bases, and 8 bases had no gene match. Germline CDR1 reads KGHSH; CDR2 reads LQKENI. The CDR3 extends over 14 amino acids. DNA of the CDR3: TGTGCCAGCTCAAACCGACAGGGTGATACTGAAGCTTTCTTT. Residues: CASSNRQGDTEAFF.

This clone was counted between two and nine times. V gene TRBV7-2 combines with J gene TRBJ1-1; D gene ambiguous. Germline CDR1 and CDR2: SGHTA and FQGNSA. V lost 2 bases to trimming and J lost 1 base, with 11 bases between them. This CDR3 region has 15 residues. DNA for the CDR3: TGTGCCAGCAGCTTAAAACCGGGAGGGAACACTGAAGCTTTCTTT. This gives the protein CASSLKPGGNTEAFF.

The rearrangement links TRBV7-9 to TRBJ1-4; no definite D call. The CDR3 has 14 amino acids. Trimming took off 7 bases at V and 6 bases at J, with 15 bases between the two ends. Germline CDR1 SEHNR, CDR2 FQNEAQ (reference sequence). CDR3 sequence (DNA): TGTGCCAGCAAATCGGAAGAGCGATATGAAAAACTGTTTTTT. Residues: CASKSEERYEKLFF.

This rearrangement joins TRBV6-5 to TRBJ2-1; 10 positions match TRBD2. Germline loops: CDR1 MNHEY, CDR2 SVGAGI. After removal of 7 bases from V and 8 bases from J, the junction contained 8 bases not matched to a gene. The CDR3 consists of 14 residues. The CDR3 here is CASTRAGGLHEQFF. The CDR3 nucleotides read TGTGCCAGCACTCGAGCGGGAGGGCTTCATGAGCAGTTCTTC.

The chain uses TRBV6-5 and TRBJ2-1, with 8 bases that match TRBD2. Trimming cost V 4 bases and J 7 bases; bases outside gene matches: 6. Germline V gives CDR1 MNHEY, CDR2 SVGAGI. The CDR3 has 14 residues. CDR3 sequence reads: CASSSPGTSNEQFF. The DNA for the CDR3 is TGTGCCAGCAGTTCTCCCGGGACTAGTAATGAGCAGTTCTTC.

CDR3 coding DNA: TGTGCCAGCAGCTCCAGTAGGACTAACATGAACACTGAAGCTTTCTTT. This encodes CASSSSRTNMNTEAFF. The chain employs TRBV9 and TRBJ1-1, with D uncertain. CDR3 length equals 16 residues. CDR1 and CDR2 (germline): SGDLS, YYNGEE. The germline V and J ends were trimmed by 4 bases and 0 bases, with 16 bases remaining between them. Looking up the rest from reference TRBV9 and TRBJ1-1 gives the full variable domain: DSGVTQTPKHLITATGQRVTLRCSPRSGDLSVYWYQQSLDQGLQFLIQYYNGEERAKGNILERFSAQQFPDLHSELNLSSLELGDSALYFCASSSSRTNMNTEAFFGQGTRLTVV.